This T cell receptor (beta chain) was recovered during a study of response to subunit inactivated influenza vaccine. Notes on the study in general: It was suggested by the authors that few new T cells are recruited by each seasonal influenza vaccination.

TCRdb ran MiXCR on the RT-PCR reads and lists one entry per CDR3 protein. Among more than 700,000 distinct CDR3 sequences listed, about 20% were seen once. Worth noting for this clonotype: Antigen specificity is unknown.

The CDR3 length is 13 residues. Germline CDR1 reads SGHRS; CDR2 reads YFSETQ. Trimming removed 4 bases from V and 4 bases from J, with 11 bases in between. Sequenced material: PBMCs from blood, taken around 5 days after vaccination. This clonotype was obtained from a man aged 50 to 59 who received an inactivated influenza vaccine. The rearrangement joins TRBV5-1 to TRBJ1-2; D is undetermined. CDR3 DNA: TGCGCCAGCAGCCCCGGTGAGGGCTATGGCTACACCTTC. Amino acid sequence: CASSPGEGYGYTF.